This passage covers 5 T cell receptor beta chains from one sample sequenced in a study of shared clonotypes between healthy human individuals. Sequencing was performed with immunoSEQ multiplex PCR; in TCRdb, only in-frame clones are kept and a portion is missing. Seen here are around 2.5 million clones, 93% observed once, and the top ten hold roughly 0.36%. The specimen was naive CD4+ T cells from PBMCs. Noted subset: CD45RA+ positively selected. Source of these receptors: a man aged 18 to 30 in good health. Some clones in this sample may be carry-over from other donors' samples.

This chain connects TRBV5-1 to TRBJ1-4, with D possibly TRBD1 on 5 matching bases. CDR1 SGHRS and CDR2 YFSETQ come from the germline V gene. V lost 4 bases to trimming and J lost 4 bases, with 11 bases between them. The CDR3 runs to 14 residues. The CDR3 DNA is TGCGCCAGCAGCCCGGGACTGAATAATGAAAAACTGTTTTTT. Translating it yields CASSPGLNNEKLFF.

The table lists this clone with a count of one. CDR3 sequence (DNA): TGTGCCTGGACCCTCCCGGGATCCCAGGCCTTCGAGCAGTACTTC. It specifies CAWTLPGSQAFEQYF. The rearrangement uses TRBV30 and TRBJ2-7; TRBD2 might be the D (5 bases). Looked up from germline, CDR1 is GTSNPN and CDR2 is SVGIG (reference sequence). The V end was cut by 4 bases, the J end by 6 bases, with 22 bases between. The CDR3 spans 15 residues.

In regard to this clone: Other DNA sequences of this sample code for an identical CDR3. The V and J genes are TRBV28 and TRBJ1-2; possibly TRBD1 for D (6 bases). Trimming took off 6 bases at V and 4 bases at J, with 12 bases between the two ends. CDR1 is MDHEN and CDR2 is SYDVKM in the germline V gene. CDR3 length: 13 residues. The CDR3 nucleotides read TGTGCCAGCAGCCCTACAGGGTTCTATGGCTACACCTTC. As protein: CASSPTGFYGYTF.

This clone has only a few counts. The chain employs TRBV5-1 and TRBJ2-7, with 11 bases identical to TRBD1. Germline V gives CDR1 SGHRS, CDR2 YFSETQ. This CDR3 region has 14 residues. Losses at the gene ends were 5 bases for V and 6 bases for J; bases not matched to a gene: 7. CDR3 residues: CASSTGTGGREQYF. The DNA for the CDR3 is TGCGCCAGCAGTACCGGGACAGGGGGACGCGAGCAGTACTTC.

The chain uses TRBV6-5 and TRBJ1-1, with 9 bases matching TRBD1. Germline-derived CDR1 and CDR2 are MNHEY and SVGAGI. Germline trimming cut 6 bases from V and 6 bases from J; bases unmatched to any gene: 8. The CDR3 contains 14 residues. The CDR3 DNA follows: TGTGCCAGCAGCCTCGGGACAGGGTTTCCTGAAGCTTTCTTT. Translation: CASSLGTGFPEAFF.